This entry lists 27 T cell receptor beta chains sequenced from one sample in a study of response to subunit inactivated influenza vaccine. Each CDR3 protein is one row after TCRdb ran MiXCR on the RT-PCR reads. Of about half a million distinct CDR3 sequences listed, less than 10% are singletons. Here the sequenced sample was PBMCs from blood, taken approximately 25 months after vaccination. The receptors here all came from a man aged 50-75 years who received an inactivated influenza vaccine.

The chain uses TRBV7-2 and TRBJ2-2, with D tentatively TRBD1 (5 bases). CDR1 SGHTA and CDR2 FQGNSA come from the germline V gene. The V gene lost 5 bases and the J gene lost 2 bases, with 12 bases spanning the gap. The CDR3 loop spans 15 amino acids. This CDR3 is CASSRRQSNTGELFF. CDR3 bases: TGTGCCAGCAGCCGGCGACAGTCTAACACCGGGGAGCTGTTTTTT.

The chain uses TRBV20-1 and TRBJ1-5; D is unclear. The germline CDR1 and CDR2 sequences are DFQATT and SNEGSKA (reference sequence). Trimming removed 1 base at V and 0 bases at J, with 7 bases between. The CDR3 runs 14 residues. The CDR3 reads CSARVTNSNQPQHF. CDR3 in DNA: TGCAGTGCTAGAGTGACAAATAGCAATCAGCCCCAGCATTTT.

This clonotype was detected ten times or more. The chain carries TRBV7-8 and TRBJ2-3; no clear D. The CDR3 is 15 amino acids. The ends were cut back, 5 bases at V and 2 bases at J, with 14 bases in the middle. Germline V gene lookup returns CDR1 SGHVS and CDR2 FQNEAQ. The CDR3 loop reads CASSRRTGPTDTQYF. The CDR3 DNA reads TGTGCCAGCAGCCGGCGGACGGGCCCCACAGATACGCAGTATTTT.

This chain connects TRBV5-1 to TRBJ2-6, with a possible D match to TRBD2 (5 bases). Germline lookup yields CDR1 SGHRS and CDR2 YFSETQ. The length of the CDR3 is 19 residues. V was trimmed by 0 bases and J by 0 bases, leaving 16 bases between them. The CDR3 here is CASSLGAGLGSSGANVLTF. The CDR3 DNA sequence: TGCGCCAGCAGCTTGGGCGCGGGTCTAGGGAGCTCTGGGGCCAACGTCCTGACTTTC.

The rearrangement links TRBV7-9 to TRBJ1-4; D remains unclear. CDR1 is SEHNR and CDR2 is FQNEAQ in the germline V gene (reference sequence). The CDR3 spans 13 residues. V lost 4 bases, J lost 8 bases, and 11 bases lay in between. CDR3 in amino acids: CASSWGGWEKLFF. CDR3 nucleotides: TGTGCCAGCAGCTGGGGTGGTTGGGAAAAACTGTTTTTT.

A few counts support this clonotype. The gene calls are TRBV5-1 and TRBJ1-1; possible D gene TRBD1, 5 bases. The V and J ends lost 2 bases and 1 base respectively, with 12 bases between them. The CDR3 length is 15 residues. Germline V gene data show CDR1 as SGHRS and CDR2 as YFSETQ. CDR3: CASSFMATANTEAFF. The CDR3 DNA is TGCGCCAGCAGCTTTATGGCGACAGCGAACACTGAAGCTTTCTTT.

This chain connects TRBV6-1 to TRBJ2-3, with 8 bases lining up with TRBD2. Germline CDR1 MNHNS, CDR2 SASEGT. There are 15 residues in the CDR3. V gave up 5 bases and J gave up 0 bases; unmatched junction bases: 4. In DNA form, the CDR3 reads TGTGCCAGCAGTCCGGGGGGGGTCAGCACAGATACGCAGTATTTT. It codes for CASSPGGVSTDTQYF.

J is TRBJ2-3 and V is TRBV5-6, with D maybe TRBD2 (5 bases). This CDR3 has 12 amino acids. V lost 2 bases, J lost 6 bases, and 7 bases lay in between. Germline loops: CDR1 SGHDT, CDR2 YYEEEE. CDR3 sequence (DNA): TGTGCCAGCAGCTTCGGACTGGATACGCAGTATTTT. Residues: CASSFGLDTQYF.

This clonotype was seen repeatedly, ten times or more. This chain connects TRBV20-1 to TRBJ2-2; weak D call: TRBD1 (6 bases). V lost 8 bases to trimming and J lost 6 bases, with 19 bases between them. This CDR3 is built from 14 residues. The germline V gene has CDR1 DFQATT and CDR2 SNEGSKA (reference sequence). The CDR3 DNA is TGCAGTCCAACACAGGGCTTAGGCGCCGGGGAGCTGTTTTTT. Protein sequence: CSPTQGLGAGELFF.

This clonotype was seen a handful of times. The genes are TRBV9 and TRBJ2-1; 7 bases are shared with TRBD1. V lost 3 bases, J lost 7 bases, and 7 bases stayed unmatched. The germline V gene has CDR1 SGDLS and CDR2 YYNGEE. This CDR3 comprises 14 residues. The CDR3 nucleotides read TGTGCCAGCAGCGCGAGACAGGGTCAAAATGAGCAGTTCTTC. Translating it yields CASSARQGQNEQFF.

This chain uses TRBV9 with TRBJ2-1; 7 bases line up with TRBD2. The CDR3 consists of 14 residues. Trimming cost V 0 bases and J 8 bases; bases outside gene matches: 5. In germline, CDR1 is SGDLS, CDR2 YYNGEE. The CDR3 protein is CASSVDSGGHEQFF. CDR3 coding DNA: TGTGCCAGCAGCGTAGACTCGGGAGGACATGAGCAGTTCTTC. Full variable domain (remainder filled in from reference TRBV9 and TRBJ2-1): DSGVTQTPKHLITATGQRVTLRCSPRSGDLSVYWYQQSLDQGLQFLIQYYNGEERAKGNILERFSAQQFPDLHSELNLSSLELGDSALYFCASSVDSGGHEQFFGPGTRLTVL.

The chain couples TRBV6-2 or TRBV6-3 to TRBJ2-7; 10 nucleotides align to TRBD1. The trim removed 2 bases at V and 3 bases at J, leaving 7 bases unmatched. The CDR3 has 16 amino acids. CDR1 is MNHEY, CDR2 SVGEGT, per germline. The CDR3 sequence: CASSYNRDRGSYEQYF. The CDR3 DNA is TGTGCCAGCAGTTACAACCGGGACAGGGGCAGCTACGAGCAGTACTTC.

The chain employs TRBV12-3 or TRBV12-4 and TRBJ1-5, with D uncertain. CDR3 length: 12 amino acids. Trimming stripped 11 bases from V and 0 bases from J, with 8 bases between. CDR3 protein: CAGINSNQPQHF. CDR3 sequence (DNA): TGTGCCGGAATAAATAGCAATCAGCCCCAGCATTTT.

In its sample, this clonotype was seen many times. The CDR3 loop is CASGGTGTGGKDNEQFF. The CDR3 DNA reads TGTGCCAGCGGAGGGACAGGGACGGGGGGGAAAGACAATGAGCAGTTCTTC. This chain links TRBV11-2 with TRBJ2-1, with D possibly matching TRBD1 (9 bases). Trimming shortened V by 8 bases and J by 5 bases, and 25 bases separated the two germline ends. CDR3 length: 17 residues. Germline values: CDR1 SGHAT, CDR2 FQNNGV.

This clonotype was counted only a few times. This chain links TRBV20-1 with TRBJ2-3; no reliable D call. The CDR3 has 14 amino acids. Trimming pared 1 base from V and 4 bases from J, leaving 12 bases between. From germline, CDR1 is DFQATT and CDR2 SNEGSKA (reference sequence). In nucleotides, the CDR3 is TGCAGTGCTAGAGTGTGGCCTAACTCAGATACGCAGTATTTT. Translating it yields CSARVWPNSDTQYF.

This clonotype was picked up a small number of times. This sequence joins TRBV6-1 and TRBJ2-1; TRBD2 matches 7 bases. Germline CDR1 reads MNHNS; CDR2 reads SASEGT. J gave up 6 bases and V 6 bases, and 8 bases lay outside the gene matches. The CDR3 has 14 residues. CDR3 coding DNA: TGTGCCAGCAGCCGGGACTACCAAAGCAATGAGCAGTTCTTC. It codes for CASSRDYQSNEQFF.

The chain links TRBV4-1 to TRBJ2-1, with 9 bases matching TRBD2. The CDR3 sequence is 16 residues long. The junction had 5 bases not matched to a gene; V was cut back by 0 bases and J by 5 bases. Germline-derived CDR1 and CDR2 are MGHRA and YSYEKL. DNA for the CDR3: TGCGCCAGCAGCCAAGATCCAGCGGGGGGCCACAATGAGCAGTTCTTC. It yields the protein CASSQDPAGGHNEQFF.

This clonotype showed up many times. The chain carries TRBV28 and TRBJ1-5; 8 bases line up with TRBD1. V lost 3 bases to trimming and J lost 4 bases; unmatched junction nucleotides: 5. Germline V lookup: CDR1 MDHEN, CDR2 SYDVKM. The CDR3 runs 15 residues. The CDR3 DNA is TGTGCCAGCAGTTTGGACAGGGCTGGTAATCAGCCCCAGCATTTT. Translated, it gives CASSLDRAGNQPQHF.

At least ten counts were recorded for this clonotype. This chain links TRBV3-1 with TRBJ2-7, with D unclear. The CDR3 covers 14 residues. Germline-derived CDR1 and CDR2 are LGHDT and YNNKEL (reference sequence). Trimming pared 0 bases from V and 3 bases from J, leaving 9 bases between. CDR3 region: CASSQDVNSYEQYF. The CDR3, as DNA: TGTGCCAGCAGCCAAGATGTCAACAGCTACGAGCAGTACTTC.

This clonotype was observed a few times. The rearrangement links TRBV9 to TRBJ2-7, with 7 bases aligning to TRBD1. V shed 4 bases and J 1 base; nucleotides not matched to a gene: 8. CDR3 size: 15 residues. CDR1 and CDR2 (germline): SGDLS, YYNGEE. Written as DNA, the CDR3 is TGTGCCAGCAGCCAATACGGGACAGCTTCCTACGAGCAGTACTTC. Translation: CASSQYGTASYEQYF.

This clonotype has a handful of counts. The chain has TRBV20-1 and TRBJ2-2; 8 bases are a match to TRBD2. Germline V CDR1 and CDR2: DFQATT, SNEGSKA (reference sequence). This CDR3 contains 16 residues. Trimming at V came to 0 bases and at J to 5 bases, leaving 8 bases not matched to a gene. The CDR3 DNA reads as TGCAGTGCTAGAGATGCAGCGGGGGCCCAAACCGGGGAGCTGTTTTTT. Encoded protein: CSARDAAGAQTGELFF.

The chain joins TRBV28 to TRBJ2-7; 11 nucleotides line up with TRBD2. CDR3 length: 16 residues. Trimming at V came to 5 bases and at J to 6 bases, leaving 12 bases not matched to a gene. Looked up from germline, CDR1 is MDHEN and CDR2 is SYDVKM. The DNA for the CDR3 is TGTGCCAGCAGTCCAGGGACGACTAGCGGGACCTCCGAGCAGTACTTC. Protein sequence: CASSPGTTSGTSEQYF. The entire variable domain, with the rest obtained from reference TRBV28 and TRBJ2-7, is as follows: DVKVTQSSRYLVKRTGEKVFLECVQDMDHENMFWYRQDPGLGLRLIYFSYDVKMKEKGDIPEGYSVSREKKERFSLILESASTNQTSMYLCASSPGTTSGTSEQYFGPGTRLTVT.

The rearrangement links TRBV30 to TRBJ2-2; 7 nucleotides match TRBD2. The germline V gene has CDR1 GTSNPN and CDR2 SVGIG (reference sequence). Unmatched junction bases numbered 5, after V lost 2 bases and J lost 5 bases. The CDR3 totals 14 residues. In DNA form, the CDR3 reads TGTGCCTGGAGTCTCCAGGGAGGGACCGGGGAGCTGTTTTTT. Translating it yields CAWSLQGGTGELFF.

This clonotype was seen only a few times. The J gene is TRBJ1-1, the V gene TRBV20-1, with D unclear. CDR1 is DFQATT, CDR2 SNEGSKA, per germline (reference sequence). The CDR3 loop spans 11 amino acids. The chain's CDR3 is CMQLREFEAFF. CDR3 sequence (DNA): TGCATGCAACTTCGCGAGTTTGAAGCTTTCTTT.

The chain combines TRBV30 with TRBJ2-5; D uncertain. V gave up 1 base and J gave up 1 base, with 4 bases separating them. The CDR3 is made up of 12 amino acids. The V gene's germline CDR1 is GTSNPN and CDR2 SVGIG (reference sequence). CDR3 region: CAWSGRQETQYF. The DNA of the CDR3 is TGTGCCTGGAGTGGGCGCCAAGAGACCCAGTACTTC.

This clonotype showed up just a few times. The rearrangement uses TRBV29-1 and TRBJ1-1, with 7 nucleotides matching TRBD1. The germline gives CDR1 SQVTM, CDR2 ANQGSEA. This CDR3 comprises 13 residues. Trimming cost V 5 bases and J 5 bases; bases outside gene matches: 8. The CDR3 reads CSVKGTVRTEAFF. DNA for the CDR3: TGCAGCGTTAAAGGGACAGTTCGGACTGAAGCTTTCTTT. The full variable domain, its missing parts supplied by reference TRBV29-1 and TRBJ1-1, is SAVISQKPSRDICQRGTSLTIQCQVDSQVTMMFWYRQQPGQSLTLIATANQGSEATYESGFVIDKFPISRPNLTFSTLTVSNMSPEDSSIYLCSVKGTVRTEAFFGQGTRLTVV.

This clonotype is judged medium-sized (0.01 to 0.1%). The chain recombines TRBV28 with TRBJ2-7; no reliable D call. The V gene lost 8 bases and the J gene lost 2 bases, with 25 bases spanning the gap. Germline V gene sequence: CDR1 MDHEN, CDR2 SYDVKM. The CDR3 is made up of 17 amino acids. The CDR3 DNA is TGTGCCAGCCGCCATACATCGGACCTACCCCGGGCCTACGAGCAGTACTTC. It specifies CASRHTSDLPRAYEQYF. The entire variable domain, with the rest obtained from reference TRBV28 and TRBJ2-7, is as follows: DVKVTQSSRYLVKRTGEKVFLECVQDMDHENMFWYRQDPGLGLRLIYFSYDVKMKEKGDIPEGYSVSREKKERFSLILESASTNQTSMYLCASRHTSDLPRAYEQYFGPGTRLTVT.